This T cell receptor beta chain was profiled in a study of blood T cell repertoires in COVID-19. TCRdb's table, derived via immunoSEQ multiplex PCR, lists solely in-frame clones and lacks some. The repertoire holds 310,000 or so clones, approximately 90% seen once, with 1.1% in the top ten. The receptor's source is a woman between 25 and 40 years old who had recovered from COVID-19. Specimen: PBMCs or T cells enriched from blood (not recorded which).

The CDR3 nucleotides are TGTGCCAGCAGCTTAAGTGGAGGGGGCCCGGTCACTGAAGCTTTCTTT. It is translated as CASSLSGGGPVTEAFF. The V gene is TRBV7-3, the J gene TRBJ1-1, with TRBD1 matching over 7 bases. The CDR3 is 16 residues long. V lost 1 base to trimming and J lost 4 bases; unmatched junction nucleotides: 9. The V gene's germline CDR1 is SGHTA and CDR2 FQGTGA.